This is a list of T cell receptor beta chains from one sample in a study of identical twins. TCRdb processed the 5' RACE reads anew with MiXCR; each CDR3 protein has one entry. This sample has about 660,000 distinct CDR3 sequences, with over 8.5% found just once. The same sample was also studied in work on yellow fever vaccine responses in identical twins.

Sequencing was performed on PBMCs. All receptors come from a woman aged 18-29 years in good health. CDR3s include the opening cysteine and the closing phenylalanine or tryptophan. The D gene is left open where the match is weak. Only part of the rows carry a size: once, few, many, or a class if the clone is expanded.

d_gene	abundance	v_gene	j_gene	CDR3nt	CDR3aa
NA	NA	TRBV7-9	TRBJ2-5	TGTGCCAGCAGCTTTCATCTAGAGCAGACCCAGTACTTC	CASSFHLEQTQYF
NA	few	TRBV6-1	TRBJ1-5	TGTGCCAGCAACGGAGGGGGTAGCAATCAGCCCCAGCATTTT	CASNGGGSNQPQHF
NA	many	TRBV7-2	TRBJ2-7	TGTGCCAGCAGCTTAGGCAATCGGGAGCAGTACTTC	CASSLGNREQYF
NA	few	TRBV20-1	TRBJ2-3	TGCAGTGCTCGGCTCTCGACAGATACGCAGTATTTT	CSARLSTDTQYF
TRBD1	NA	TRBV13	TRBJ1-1	TGTGCCAGCAGCCTATCACAGGGGACGACTGAAGCTTTCTTT	CASSLSQGTTEAFF
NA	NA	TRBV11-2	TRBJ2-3	TGTGCCAGCAGCCCTATTGGGGGGGGGACACCCACGAGGATTAATACGCAGTATTTT	CASSPIGGGTPTRINTQYF
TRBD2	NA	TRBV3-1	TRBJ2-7	TGTGCCAGCAGCCAAGAAAAGCGGGGTTCCTACGAGCAGTACTTC	CASSQEKRGSYEQYF
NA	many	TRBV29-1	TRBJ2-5	TGCAGCGTTGAAGTTGGGGGCCAAGAGACCCAGTACTTC	CSVEVGGQETQYF
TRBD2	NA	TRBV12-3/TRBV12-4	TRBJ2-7	TGTGCCAGCAGCCGCCTAGCGGGGGGCGGCTCCTACGAGCAGTACTTC	CASSRLAGGGSYEQYF
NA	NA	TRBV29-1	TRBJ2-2	TGCAGCGTTGTCGAGCGAAGGGCGACCGGGGAGCTGTTTTTT	CSVVERRATGELFF